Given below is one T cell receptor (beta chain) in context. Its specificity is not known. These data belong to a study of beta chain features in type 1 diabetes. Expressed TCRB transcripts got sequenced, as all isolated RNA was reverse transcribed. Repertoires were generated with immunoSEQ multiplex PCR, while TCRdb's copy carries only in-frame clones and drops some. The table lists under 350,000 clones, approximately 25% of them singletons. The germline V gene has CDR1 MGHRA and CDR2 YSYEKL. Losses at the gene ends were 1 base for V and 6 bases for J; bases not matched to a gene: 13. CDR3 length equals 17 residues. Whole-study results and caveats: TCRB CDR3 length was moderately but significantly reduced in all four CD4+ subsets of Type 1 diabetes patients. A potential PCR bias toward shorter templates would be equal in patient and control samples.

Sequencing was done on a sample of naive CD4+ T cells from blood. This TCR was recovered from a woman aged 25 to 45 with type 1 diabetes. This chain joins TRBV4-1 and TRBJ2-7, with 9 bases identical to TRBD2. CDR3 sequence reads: CASSQGLAGGPRSEQYF. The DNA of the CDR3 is TGCGCCAGCAGCCAAGGTCTTGCGGGAGGGCCTCGGTCCGAGCAGTACTTC.